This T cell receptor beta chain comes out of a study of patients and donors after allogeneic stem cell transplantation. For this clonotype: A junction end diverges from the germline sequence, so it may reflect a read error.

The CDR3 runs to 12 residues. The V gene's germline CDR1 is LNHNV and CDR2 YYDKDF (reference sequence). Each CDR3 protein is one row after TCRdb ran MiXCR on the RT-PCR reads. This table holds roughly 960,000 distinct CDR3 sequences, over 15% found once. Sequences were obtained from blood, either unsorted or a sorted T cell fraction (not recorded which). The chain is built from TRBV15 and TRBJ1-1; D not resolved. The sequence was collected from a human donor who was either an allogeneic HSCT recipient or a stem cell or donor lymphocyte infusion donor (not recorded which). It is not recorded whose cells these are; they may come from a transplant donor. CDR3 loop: CATSRDLSVAGF. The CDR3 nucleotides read TGTGCCACCAGCAGAGATCTGAGTGTAGCGGGCTTT.